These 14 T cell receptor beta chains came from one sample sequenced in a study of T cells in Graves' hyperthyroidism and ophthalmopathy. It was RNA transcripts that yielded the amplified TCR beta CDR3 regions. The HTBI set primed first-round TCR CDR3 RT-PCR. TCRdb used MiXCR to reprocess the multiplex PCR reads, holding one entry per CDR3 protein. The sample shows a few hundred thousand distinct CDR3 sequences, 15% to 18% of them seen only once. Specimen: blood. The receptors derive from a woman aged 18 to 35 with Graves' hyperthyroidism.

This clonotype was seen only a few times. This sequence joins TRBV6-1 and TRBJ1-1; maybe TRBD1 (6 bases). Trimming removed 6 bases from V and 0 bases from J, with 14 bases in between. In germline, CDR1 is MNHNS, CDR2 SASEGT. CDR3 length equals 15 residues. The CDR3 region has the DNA TGTGCCAGCAGACCCCCCGACAGGCTGAACACTGAAGCTTTCTTT. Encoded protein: CASRPPDRLNTEAFF.

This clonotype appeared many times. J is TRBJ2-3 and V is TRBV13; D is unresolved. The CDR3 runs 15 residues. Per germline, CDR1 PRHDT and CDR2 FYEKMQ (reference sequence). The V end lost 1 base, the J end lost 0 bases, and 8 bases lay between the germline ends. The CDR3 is CASSLEDGSTDTQYF. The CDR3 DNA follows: TGTGCCAGCAGCTTAGAGGACGGGAGCACAGATACGCAGTATTTT.

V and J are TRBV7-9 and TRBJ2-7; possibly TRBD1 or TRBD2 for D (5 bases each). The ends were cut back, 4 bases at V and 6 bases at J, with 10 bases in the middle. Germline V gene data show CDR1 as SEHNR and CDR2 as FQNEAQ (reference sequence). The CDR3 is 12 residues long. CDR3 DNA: TGTGCCAGCAGCTCGGGACCGGGCGAGCAGTACTTC. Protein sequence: CASSSGPGEQYF.

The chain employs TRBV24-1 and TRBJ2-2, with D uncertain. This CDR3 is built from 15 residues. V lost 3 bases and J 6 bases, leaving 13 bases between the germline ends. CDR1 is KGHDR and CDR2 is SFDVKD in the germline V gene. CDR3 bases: TGTGCCACCAGTGATCACGCCCGGGCGGCCGGGGAGCTGTTTTTT. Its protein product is CATSDHARAAGELFF.

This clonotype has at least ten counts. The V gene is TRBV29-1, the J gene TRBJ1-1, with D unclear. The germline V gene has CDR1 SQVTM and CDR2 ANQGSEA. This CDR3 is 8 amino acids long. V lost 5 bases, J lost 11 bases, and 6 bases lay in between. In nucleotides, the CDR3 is TGCAGCGTTCCGCCCGCTTTCTTT. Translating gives CSVPPAFF.

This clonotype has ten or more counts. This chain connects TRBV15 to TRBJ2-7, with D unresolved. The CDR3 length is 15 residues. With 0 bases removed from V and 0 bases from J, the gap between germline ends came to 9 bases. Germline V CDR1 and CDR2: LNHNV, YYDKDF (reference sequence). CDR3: CATSRDGQSSYEQYF. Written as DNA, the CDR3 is TGTGCCACCAGCAGAGATGGCCAGTCCTCCTACGAGCAGTACTTC.

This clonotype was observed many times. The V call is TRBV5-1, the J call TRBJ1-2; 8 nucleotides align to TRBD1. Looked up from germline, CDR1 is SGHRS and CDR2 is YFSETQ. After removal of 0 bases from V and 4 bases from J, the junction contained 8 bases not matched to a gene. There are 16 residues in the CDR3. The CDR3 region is CASSLGQGAPGYGYTF. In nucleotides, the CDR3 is TGCGCCAGCAGCTTGGGGCAGGGGGCGCCCGGCTATGGCTACACCTTC.

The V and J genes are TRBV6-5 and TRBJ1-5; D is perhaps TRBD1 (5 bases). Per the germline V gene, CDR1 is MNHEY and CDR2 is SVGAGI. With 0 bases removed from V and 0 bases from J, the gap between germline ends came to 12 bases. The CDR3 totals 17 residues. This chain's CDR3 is CASSYSGQSSSNQPQHF. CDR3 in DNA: TGTGCCAGCAGTTACTCGGGGCAGAGTTCTAGCAATCAGCCCCAGCATTTT.

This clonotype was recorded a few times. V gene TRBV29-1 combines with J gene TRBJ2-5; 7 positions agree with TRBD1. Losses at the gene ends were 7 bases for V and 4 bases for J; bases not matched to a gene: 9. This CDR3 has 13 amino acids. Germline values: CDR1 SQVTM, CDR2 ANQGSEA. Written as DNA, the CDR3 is TGCAGCGCCCGTAGGGGGCGAGGAGAGACCCAGTACTTC. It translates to CSARRGRGETQYF.

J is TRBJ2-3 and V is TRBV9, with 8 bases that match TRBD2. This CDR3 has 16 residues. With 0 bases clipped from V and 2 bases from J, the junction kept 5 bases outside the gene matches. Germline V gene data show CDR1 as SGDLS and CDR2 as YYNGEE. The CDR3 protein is CASSVVAGSTTDTQYF. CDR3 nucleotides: TGTGCCAGCAGCGTAGTAGCGGGGAGCACCACAGATACGCAGTATTTT.

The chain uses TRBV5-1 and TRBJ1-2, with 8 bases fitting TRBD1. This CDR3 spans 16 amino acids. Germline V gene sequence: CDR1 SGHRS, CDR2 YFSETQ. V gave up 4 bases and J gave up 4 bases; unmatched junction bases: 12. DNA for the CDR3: TGCGCCAGCAGCCCCCGGACAGGGCTCATTTCCTATGGCTACACCTTC. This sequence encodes CASSPRTGLISYGYTF.

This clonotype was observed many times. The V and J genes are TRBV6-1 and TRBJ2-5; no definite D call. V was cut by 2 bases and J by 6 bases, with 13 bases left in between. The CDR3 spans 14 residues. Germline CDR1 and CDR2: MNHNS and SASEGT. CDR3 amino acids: CASSEYVAYQTQYF. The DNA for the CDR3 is TGTGCCAGCAGTGAATATGTCGCGTACCAGACCCAGTACTTC.

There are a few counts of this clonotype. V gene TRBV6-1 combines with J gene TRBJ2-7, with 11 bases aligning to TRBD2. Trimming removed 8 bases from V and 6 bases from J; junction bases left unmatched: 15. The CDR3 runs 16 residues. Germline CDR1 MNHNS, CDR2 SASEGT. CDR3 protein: CASLQGTSGSGGEQYF. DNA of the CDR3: TGTGCCAGCCTCCAGGGAACTAGCGGGAGCGGAGGCGAGCAGTACTTC.

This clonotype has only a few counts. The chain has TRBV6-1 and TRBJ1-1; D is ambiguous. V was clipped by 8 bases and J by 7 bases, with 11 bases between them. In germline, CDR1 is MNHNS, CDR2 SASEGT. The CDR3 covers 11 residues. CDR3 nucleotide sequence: TGTGCCAGCCCTCCGGGAGGTGAAGCTTTCTTT. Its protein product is CASPPGGEAFF.